One and the same sample provided the 11 T cell receptor beta chains below, sequenced in a study of graft-versus-host responses after intestinal transplantation. Only in-frame clones appear in the TCRdb table, and some are missing; sequencing was by immunoSEQ multiplex PCR. Counted here are 28,000 or so clones, roughly 80% occurring once; the ten biggest clones make up approximately 20%. No antigen has been identified for these receptors. The sample was unstimulated CD8+ T cells sorted from spleen or lymph node cells, taken before intestinal transplant. These receptors all stem from a human donor who received an intestinal transplant.

CDR3 coding DNA: TGTGCCAGCAGCCTAGGGGGAGCCTCCGAGCAGTACTTC. It yields the protein CASSLGGASEQYF. The J gene is TRBJ2-7, the V gene TRBV7-9; perhaps TRBD1 as D (6 bases). V gave up 5 bases and J gave up 6 bases, with 14 bases separating them. Germline assignment: CDR1 SEHNR and CDR2 FQNEAQ (reference sequence). CDR3 length: 13 residues. Drawing the rest from reference TRBV7-9 and TRBJ2-7, the complete variable domain is DTGVSQNPRHKITKRGQNVTFRCDPISEHNRLYWYRQTLGQGPEFLTYFQNEAQLEKSRLLSDRFSAERPKGSFSTLEIQRTEQGDSAMYLCASSLGGASEQYFGPGTRLTVT.

The chain combines TRBV9 with TRBJ2-5; TRBD2 matches 11 bases. Germline values: CDR1 SGDLS, CDR2 YYNGEE. V was clipped by 3 bases and J by 3 bases; unmatched bases: 7. The CDR3 contains 16 residues. CDR3 loop: CASSASGTSGEETQYF. Here the CDR3 DNA reads TGTGCCAGCAGCGCCTCCGGGACTAGCGGCGAAGAGACCCAGTACTTC.

The chain links TRBV25-1 to TRBJ1-1; tentative D call: TRBD1 (5 bases). Germline lookup yields CDR1 MGHDK and CDR2 SYGVNS. The CDR3 totals 14 residues. V lost 3 bases to trimming and J lost 8 bases, with 16 bases between them. CDR3 residues: CASSEGTGTNEAFF. The DNA of the CDR3 is TGTGCCAGCAGTGAGGGAACAGGTACAAACGAAGCTTTCTTT.

The rearrangement joins TRBV29-1 to TRBJ2-2, with D uncertain. This CDR3 region has 10 residues. Per germline, CDR1 SQVTM and CDR2 ANQGSEA. Deletions cut 5 bases from V and 6 bases from J, with 4 bases between. CDR3 amino acids: CSVISGELFF. Written as DNA, the CDR3 is TGCAGCGTTATCTCCGGGGAGCTGTTTTTT.

This chain connects TRBV4-1 to TRBJ2-5; a weak D match, TRBD2 (5 bases). The CDR3 spans 14 residues. V was pared by 0 bases and J by 5 bases, with 10 bases between. Looked up from germline, CDR1 is MGHRA and CDR2 is YSYEKL. The DNA for the CDR3 is TGCGCCAGCAGCCAAGAGGACCGAGGGGAGACCCAGTACTTC. Protein: CASSQEDRGETQYF.

This chain joins TRBV4-2 and TRBJ2-3; tentatively, D is TRBD2 (6 bases). The CDR3 has 15 amino acids. Trimming removed 2 bases from V and 0 bases from J, with 9 bases in between. CDR1 LGHNA and CDR2 YNFKEQ come from the germline V gene. CDR3 DNA sequence: TGTGCCAGCAGCCAAAGCGGGTCTAGCACAGATACGCAGTATTTT. It encodes CASSQSGSSTDTQYF.

The rearrangement links TRBV6-5 to TRBJ2-7; no firm D call. CDR1 MNHEY and CDR2 SVGAGI come from the germline V gene. The CDR3 extends over 13 amino acids. Trimming pared 0 bases from V and 0 bases from J, leaving 3 bases between. CDR3 region: CASSYSASYEQYF. The CDR3 nucleotides read TGTGCCAGCAGTTACTCGGCCTCCTACGAGCAGTACTTC.

V is TRBV7-9 and J is TRBJ2-7; 11 positions match TRBD1. Germline V lookup: CDR1 SEHNR, CDR2 FQNEAQ (reference sequence). J lost 3 bases, V lost 5 bases, and 6 bases had no gene match. The CDR3 has 15 amino acids. CDR3 sequence: CASSPRTGGYYEQYF. CDR3 in DNA: TGTGCCAGCAGCCCCAGGACAGGGGGCTACTACGAGCAGTACTTC. The whole variable domain, remainder taken from reference TRBV7-9 and TRBJ2-7, is DTGVSQNPRHKITKRGQNVTFRCDPISEHNRLYWYRQTLGQGPEFLTYFQNEAQLEKSRLLSDRFSAERPKGSFSTLEIQRTEQGDSAMYLCASSPRTGGYYEQYFGPGTRLTVT.

This chain uses TRBV4-1 with TRBJ1-1; D gene ambiguous. With 1 base removed from V and 8 bases from J, the gap between germline ends came to 5 bases. In germline, CDR1 is MGHRA, CDR2 YSYEKL. There are 11 residues in the CDR3. The CDR3 protein is CASSQGREAFF. Written as DNA, the CDR3 is TGCGCCAGCAGCCAAGGCAGGGAAGCTTTCTTT.

The chain joins TRBV6-1 to TRBJ2-5; D ambiguous. CDR3 size: 10 residues. CDR1 is MNHNS and CDR2 is SASEGT in the germline V gene. Trimming shortened V by 8 bases and J by 5 bases, and 6 bases separated the two germline ends. DNA of the CDR3: TGTGCCAGCGCGAGGGAGACCCAGTACTTC. It codes for CASARETQYF.

The chain employs TRBV7-9 and TRBJ2-3, with a weak D call TRBD2 (6 bases). The germline gives CDR1 SEHNR, CDR2 FQNEAQ (reference sequence). The CDR3 loop spans 16 amino acids. The V end lost 0 bases, the J end lost 2 bases, and 12 bases lay between the germline ends. CDR3 DNA: TGTGCCAGCAGCTTAGCCGGGACTCCCTCCACAGATACGCAGTATTTT. Its protein is CASSLAGTPSTDTQYF.